This T cell receptor beta chain was recovered during a study of radiation and T cells in renal cell carcinoma. Data came from immunoSEQ multiplex PCR; TCRdb stores just in-frame clones and leaves some out. The table records some 150,000 clones, approximately 90% of them present only once. This CDR3 has 13 residues. Germline lookup yields CDR1 ENHRY and CDR2 SYGVKD. The ends lost 6 bases at V and 4 bases at J; junction bases unmatched: 3. Indicated time point: blood 2 weeks post-SBRT. Documented treatment: 15 Gy SBRT to primary tumor, nephrectomy 4 weeks later. The material sequenced was blood, taken from a patient whose treatment included radiotherapy and nephrectomy. The chain links TRBV10-3 to TRBJ2-1, with 7 bases aligning to TRBD1. The clonotype was recovered from a woman between 45 and 65 years old with renal cell carcinoma. The CDR3: CAISGQEYNEQFF. The DNA of the CDR3 is TGTGCCATCAGCGGACAGGAGTACAATGAGCAGTTCTTC.